The 17 T cell receptor beta chains below all came from one sample that was sequenced in a study of T cell responses to AZD1222 COVID-19 vaccine. Using immunoSEQ multiplex PCR, the repertoire was profiled, and TCRdb retains in-frame clones only, with some absent. This table has under 250,000 clones, under 95% appearing once. Source: peripheral blood, taken on day 0 of MenACWY control vaccination. The receptors were gathered from an adult in good health.

The chain combines TRBV6-4 with TRBJ2-1; 12 bases map to TRBD2. V lost 0 bases, J lost 0 bases, and 3 bases stayed unmatched. CDR1 and CDR2 from the germline V gene are MRHNA and SNTAGT. The CDR3 contains 18 residues. This CDR3 reads CASSDSRTSGVSYNEQFF. CDR3 sequence (DNA): TGTGCCAGCAGTGACTCCCGGACTAGCGGGGTCTCCTACAATGAGCAGTTCTTC.

The chain is built from TRBV4-3 and TRBJ2-7; perhaps D is TRBD1 or TRBD2 (5 bases each). This CDR3 is built from 15 residues. The V end was cut by 4 bases, the J end by 2 bases, with 15 bases between. CDR1 is LGHNA and CDR2 is YSLEER in the germline V gene. The CDR3 loop reads CASSPGLGTTYEQYF. The CDR3 region has the DNA TGCGCCAGCAGCCCAGGATTGGGGACCACCTACGAGCAGTACTTC.

This clone was seen once. The chain has TRBV19 and TRBJ1-2, with 8 bases identical to TRBD1. CDR3 length: 12 amino acids. The germline gives CDR1 LNHDA, CDR2 SQIVND (reference sequence). V lost 7 bases, J lost 4 bases, and 2 bases stayed unmatched. The CDR3 spells CASIGQGYGYTF. The CDR3 coding sequence is TGTGCCAGTATCGGACAGGGCTATGGCTACACCTTC. Based on the CDR3 plus reference TRBV19 and TRBJ1-2, the full variable domain is DGGITQSPKYLFRKEGQNVTLSCEQNLNHDAMYWYRQDPGQGLRLIYYSQIVNDFQKGDIAEGYSVSREKKESFPLTVTSAQKNPTAFYLCASIGQGYGYTFGSGTRLTVV.

The chain combines TRBV19 with TRBJ2-1; TRBD2 matches 9 bases. Per germline, CDR1 LNHDA and CDR2 SQIVND (reference sequence). The V gene end was trimmed by 8 bases and the J gene end by 10 bases; junction bases not matched to a gene: 9. CDR3 length equals 13 residues. The CDR3 loop is CASGGAGGGEQFF. The CDR3 DNA reads as TGTGCCAGTGGTGGAGCGGGGGGAGGGGAGCAGTTCTTC. The full variable domain, rest sourced from reference TRBV19 and TRBJ2-1, is DGGITQSPKYLFRKEGQNVTLSCEQNLNHDAMYWYRQDPGQGLRLIYYSQIVNDFQKGDIAEGYSVSREKKESFPLTVTSAQKNPTAFYLCASGGAGGGEQFFGPGTRLTVL.

This chain uses TRBV19 with TRBJ1-1; D is perhaps TRBD1 (6 bases). The V end lost 7 bases, the J end lost 0 bases, and 15 bases lay between the germline ends. CDR3 length: 15 residues. CDR1 is LNHDA, CDR2 SQIVND, per germline (reference sequence). The CDR3 sequence: CASMGAGWMNTEAFF. CDR3 DNA sequence: TGTGCCAGTATGGGGGCAGGTTGGATGAACACTGAAGCTTTCTTT.

The J gene is TRBJ1-2, the V gene TRBV27; D uncertain. The length of the CDR3 is 13 residues. The germline V gene encodes CDR1 MNHEY and CDR2 SMNVEV (reference sequence). V lost 2 bases and J lost 8, with 12 bases in between. Written as DNA, the CDR3 is TGTGCCAGCAGTTTAAACGGGGTGGGGGGCTACACCTTC. This sequence encodes CASSLNGVGGYTF.

The genes are TRBV9 and TRBJ1-4; no clear D. The germline CDR1 and CDR2 sequences are SGDLS and YYNGEE. V gave up 0 bases and J gave up 0 bases, with 12 bases separating them. This CDR3 has 17 amino acids. CDR3 nucleotides: TGTGCCAGCAGCGTAGCTTCGGGCATAGCAACTAATGAAAAACTGTTTTTT. The encoded protein is CASSVASGIATNEKLFF.

The count of this clone is one. The chain joins TRBV11-3 to TRBJ2-7; the D is unclear. The CDR3 has 13 residues. V gave up 0 bases and J gave up 6 bases, with 9 bases separating them. Germline lookup yields CDR1 SGHNT and CDR2 YENEEA. The CDR3 DNA reads as TGTGCCAGCAGCTTAGATAAAACGTCCGAGCAGTACTTC. Its translation is CASSLDKTSEQYF.

The gene calls are TRBV5-1 and TRBJ1-2; the D gene is possibly TRBD1 (6 bases). V lost 2 bases and J 0 bases, leaving 8 bases between the germline ends. Looked up from germline, CDR1 is SGHRS and CDR2 is YFSETQ. The CDR3 has 14 amino acids. The CDR3 coding sequence is TGCGCCAGCAGCTTCAGGGGCTCTAACTATGGCTACACCTTC. Translated: CASSFRGSNYGYTF.

The gene calls are TRBV5-6 and TRBJ1-2; tentative D call: TRBD1 (6 bases). The length of the CDR3 is 15 residues. Germline V gives CDR1 SGHDT, CDR2 YYEEEE. The germline V and J ends were trimmed by 4 bases and 7 bases, with 20 bases remaining between them. The CDR3 sequence: CASSGRDTSTAGYTF. The CDR3 nucleotides are TGTGCCAGCAGCGGCCGGGACACCAGTACGGCTGGCTACACCTTC.

V usage is TRBV7-9 and J usage is TRBJ2-7; D not certain. This CDR3 is 14 amino acids long. In germline, CDR1 is SEHNR, CDR2 FQNEAQ (reference sequence). Trimming cost V 5 bases and J 4 bases, with 15 bases left between them. The CDR3 region has the DNA TGTGCCAGCAGCCCCCCAATGCAGGCATACGAGCAGTACTTC. Residues: CASSPPMQAYEQYF.

V and J are TRBV27 and TRBJ1-1; a possible D gene is TRBD1 (5 bases). The CDR3 extends over 14 amino acids. Germline V CDR1 and CDR2: MNHEY, SMNVEV (reference sequence). V was pared by 6 bases and J by 1 base, with 12 bases between. The CDR3 nucleotides are TGTGCCAGCAGCCCGTTGGGGGGGAACACTGAAGCTTTCTTT. It yields the protein CASSPLGGNTEAFF.

The V and J genes are TRBV18 and TRBJ2-7, with D perhaps TRBD1 (6 bases). CDR1 KGHSH and CDR2 LQKENI come from the germline V gene. V was pared by 3 bases and J by 6 bases, with 9 bases between. This CDR3 comprises 12 residues. The CDR3 region is CASSPLQGEQYF. CDR3 bases: TGTGCCAGCTCACCTTTACAGGGCGAGCAGTACTTC.

The rearrangement uses TRBV4-3 and TRBJ1-4; 9 bases map to TRBD1. This CDR3 comprises 16 residues. Trimming took 2 bases from V and 10 from J; bases not matched to a gene: 11. Germline V gives CDR1 LGHNA, CDR2 YSLEER. This CDR3 is CASSQPSTGGRGKLFF. The DNA for the CDR3 is TGCGCCAGCAGCCAACCTTCCACAGGGGGCAGAGGAAAACTGTTTTTT.

The chain has TRBV7-8 and TRBJ2-2; D is perhaps TRBD1 (5 bases). The V gene lost 0 bases and the J gene lost 5 bases, with 7 bases spanning the gap. CDR3 length: 14 amino acids. Per germline, CDR1 SGHVS and CDR2 FQNEAQ. CDR3 residues: CASSLAGRTGELFF. The CDR3 DNA follows: TGTGCCAGCAGCTTAGCGGGGCGAACCGGGGAGCTGTTTTTT. Variable domain in full (rest from reference TRBV7-8 and TRBJ2-2): GAGVSQSPRYKVAKRGQDVALRCDPISGHVSLFWYQQALGQGPEFLTYFQNEAQLDKSGLPSDRFFAERPEGSVSTLKIQRTQQEDSAVYLCASSLAGRTGELFFGEGSRLTVL.

The chain is built from TRBV2 and TRBJ2-7; TRBD1 agrees at 10 bases. After removal of 0 bases from V and 7 bases from J, the junction contained 6 bases not matched to a gene. The CDR3 spans 15 residues. CDR1 and CDR2 (germline): SNHLY, FYNNEI. CDR3 DNA sequence: TGTGCCAGCAGTGAAGCGGGGACAGGGGCCGGTGAGCAGTACTTC. Protein sequence: CASSEAGTGAGEQYF.

The chain links TRBV6-5 to TRBJ1-3; D not resolved. CDR1 and CDR2 (germline): MNHEY, SVGAGI. V was trimmed by 0 bases and J by 0 bases, leaving 9 bases between them. There are 16 residues in the CDR3. The CDR3, as DNA: TGTGCCAGCAGTTACTCGATTGGCGGCTCTGGAAACACCATATATTTT. This gives the protein CASSYSIGGSGNTIYF.